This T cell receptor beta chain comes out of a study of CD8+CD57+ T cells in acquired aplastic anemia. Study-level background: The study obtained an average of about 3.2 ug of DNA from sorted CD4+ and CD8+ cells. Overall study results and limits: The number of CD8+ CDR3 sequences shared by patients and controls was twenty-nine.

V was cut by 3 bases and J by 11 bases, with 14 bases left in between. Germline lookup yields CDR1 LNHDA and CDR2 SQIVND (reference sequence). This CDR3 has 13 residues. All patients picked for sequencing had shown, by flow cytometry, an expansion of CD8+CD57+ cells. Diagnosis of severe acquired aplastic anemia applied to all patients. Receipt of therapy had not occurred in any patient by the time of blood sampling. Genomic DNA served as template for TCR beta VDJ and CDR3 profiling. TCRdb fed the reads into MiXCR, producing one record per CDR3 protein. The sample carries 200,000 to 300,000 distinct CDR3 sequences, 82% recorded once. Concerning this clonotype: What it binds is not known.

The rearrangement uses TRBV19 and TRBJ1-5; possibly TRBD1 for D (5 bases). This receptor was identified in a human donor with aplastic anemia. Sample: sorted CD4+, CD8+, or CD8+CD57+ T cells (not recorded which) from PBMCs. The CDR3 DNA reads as TGTGCCAGTAGTATGACAGACTCTTATGCCCAGCATTTT. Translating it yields CASSMTDSYAQHF.